These 25 T cell receptor beta chains were all obtained from the same sample, sequenced in a study of tumor and adjacent non-tumor tissue in lung cancer. This sample's RNA came from whole unsorted tissue. The library came from three nested PCR rounds adapted from ARM-PCR protocols. TCRdb re-derived calls from the multiplex PCR reads in MiXCR, one entry per CDR3 protein. The data show 70,000 to 90,000 distinct CDR3 sequences, with roughly 80% seen just once and about 12% held by the top ten. Source material: lung tumor tissue. The receptors were gathered from a woman in her 50s with non-small cell lung cancer.

V usage is TRBV12-3 or TRBV12-4 and J usage is TRBJ2-6; D remains ambiguous. The CDR3 covers 13 residues. The V end was cut by 8 bases, the J end by 4 bases, with 9 bases between. This CDR3 reads CASRSPGANVLTF. In DNA form, the CDR3 reads TGTGCCAGCCGCTCTCCCGGGGCCAACGTCCTGACTTTC.

On this clonotype itself: Compared with germline, one end of the junction differs, possibly owing to a read error. The chain is built from TRBV12-3 or TRBV12-4 and TRBJ1-4, with 7 bases aligning to TRBD1. The CDR3 is 15 residues long. This CDR3 reads CAISSATGSSEKLFF. The CDR3 DNA is TGTGCCATCAGTTCCGCGACAGGGAGTAGCGAAAAACTGTTTTTT.

V is TRBV20-1 and J is TRBJ2-7; D remains ambiguous. V shed 5 bases and J shed 10 bases, with 18 bases lying between them. Per the germline V gene, CDR1 is DFQATT and CDR2 is SNEGSKA (reference sequence). The CDR3 length is 12 residues. CDR3 amino acids: CSAGRSVFDQYF. CDR3 DNA sequence: TGCAGTGCTGGGCGCTCAGTGTTCGACCAGTACTTC.

This clonotype was picked up one time. This rearrangement joins TRBV4-2 to TRBJ1-1; D is unresolved. Trimming removed 3 bases from V and 11 bases from J, with 19 bases in between. CDR1 and CDR2 (germline): LGHNA, YNFKEQ. This CDR3 has 14 amino acids. CDR3 nucleotides: TGTGCCAGCAGCCATGACGACTCTTTTGGGGATGCTTTCTTT. Protein product: CASSHDDSFGDAFF.

Details on this clonotype: Possible read error: a much larger clone is one base away. The chain joins TRBV7-9 to TRBJ2-3, with TRBD2 as a possible D gene (6 bases). The CDR3 consists of 15 residues. Germline CDR1 is SEHNR and CDR2 is FQNEAQ (reference sequence). The CDR3 DNA reads TGTGCCAGCAGTTCCCGGGAGAAGGAGGCAGATACGCAGTGTTTT. Amino acid sequence: CASSSREKEADTQCF. The full variable domain, with the rest looked up from reference TRBV7-9 and TRBJ2-3, is DTGVSQNPRHKITKRGQNVTFRCDPISEHNRLYWYRQTLGQGPEFLTYFQNEAQLEKSRLLSDRFSAERPKGSFSTLEIQRTEQGDSAMYLCASSSREKEADTQCFGPGTRLTVL.

There are a few counts of this clonotype. One base away lies a much larger clone, so this may be a sequencing read error. The chain links TRBV20-1 to TRBJ1-4; D is unresolved. The CDR3 runs to 15 residues. The germline V gene has CDR1 DFQATT and CDR2 SNEGSKA (reference sequence). CDR3 residues: CNASRRLSPGEKLFF. The CDR3 DNA sequence: TGCAATGCTAGTCGCCGTTTGTCCCCGGGAGAAAAACTGTTTTTT.

This clonotype was observed a single time. With a much larger clone just one base away, this may be a read error. This rearrangement joins TRBV28 to TRBJ2-5, with D unresolved. Looked up from germline, CDR1 is MDHEN and CDR2 is SYDVKM. The CDR3 runs to 15 residues. CDR3 sequence (DNA): TGTGCCAGCAATTTATACTCGGCCCCACAAGAGACCCAGTACTTC. Translation: CASNLYSAPQETQYF.

This sequence joins TRBV7-9 and TRBJ2-1; D not resolved. The germline gives CDR1 SEHNR, CDR2 FQNEAQ (reference sequence). V lost 4 bases to trimming and J lost 10 bases, with 20 bases between them. This CDR3 comprises 15 residues. The CDR3 spells CASSSVSAGNSEQFF. The CDR3 DNA sequence: TGTGCCAGCAGCTCCGTGTCTGCCGGCAATTCGGAGCAGTTCTTC.

Comments on this clonotype: A junction end diverges from the germline sequence, so it may reflect a read error. This rearrangement joins TRBV20-1 to TRBJ2-7, with a tentative D call TRBD1 (7 bases). The CDR3 totals 15 residues. Germline CDR1 and CDR2: DFQATT and SNEGSKA (reference sequence). CDR3 amino acids: CSASSSGGADYEQYF. The CDR3 nucleotides are TGCAGTGCTAGTTCCTCAGGGGGAGCGGACTACGAGCAGTATTTC.

Concerning this clonotype: This may arise from a read error, as a much more abundant clone is one base away. The rearrangement links TRBV25-1 to TRBJ2-1, with 7 bases lining up with TRBD2. CDR1 and CDR2 (germline): MGHDK, SYGVNS. The CDR3 runs 14 residues. Trimming at V came to 4 bases and at J to 6 bases, leaving 6 bases not matched to a gene. The CDR3 loop reads CASSASGGRNEQFF. CDR3 sequence (DNA): TGTGCCAGCAGTGCATCGGGAGGCCGCAATGAGCAGTTCTTC.

A remark on this clonotype: A junction boundary mismatches the germline segment, possibly from a read error. V and J are TRBV28 and TRBJ2-3; no clear D gene. The CDR3 has 13 amino acids. CDR1 and CDR2 from the germline V gene are MDHEN and SYDVKM. The CDR3 nucleotides read TGTGCCGGGCCTCGGTGGAGCACATATACGCAGTATTTT. Encoded protein: CAGPRWSTYTQYF.

V usage is TRBV12-3 or TRBV12-4 and J usage is TRBJ2-7; 9 nucleotides match TRBD2. The J segment lost 7 bases and the V segment lost 5 bases, leaving 12 bases of the junction unmatched. The CDR3 contains 15 residues. CDR3 loop: CASSISAGGGYEQYF. Written as DNA, the CDR3 is TGTGCCAGCAGTATAAGTGCGGGAGGGGGCTATGAGCAGTACTTC.

Of note for this clonotype: This CDR3 fails to terminate in the conserved phenylalanine or tryptophan, so it likely reflects a read error. The chain combines TRBV6-2 or TRBV6-3 with TRBJ1-5; 7 positions agree with TRBD1. Germline lookup yields CDR1 MNHEY and CDR2 SVGEGT. The J segment lost 8 bases and the V segment lost 8 bases, leaving 12 bases of the junction unmatched. The CDR3 is 14 amino acids. For the CDR3, the DNA is TGTGCCAGCCATGATCCCGGACAGGAGGAGCCCCAGCATTAT. This codes for CASHDPGQEEPQHY.

On this clonotype itself: A read error may account for a junction end that differs from germline. V gene TRBV6-6 combines with J gene TRBJ1-1, with TRBD1 as a possible D gene (6 bases). This CDR3 has 15 amino acids. The V gene's germline CDR1 is MNHNY and CDR2 SVGAGI (reference sequence). The CDR3 nucleotides read TGTGCCGGCAGTTCCCCGACAGGTGGTAACGCTGAAGCTTTCTTT. Translating gives CAGSSPTGGNAEAFF.

Concerning this clonotype itself: The junction does not match germline at one end; this may be a read error. The rearrangement links TRBV29-1 to TRBJ2-1, with D tentatively TRBD2 (5 bases). The V gene's germline CDR1 is SQVTM and CDR2 ANQGSEA. The CDR3 runs to 12 residues. CDR3 sequence reads: CSVPKTFKEQFF. The DNA of the CDR3 is TGTAGCGTTCCTAAAACTTTCAAGGAGCAGTTCTTC.

In this sample, this clonotype turned up many times. The V gene is TRBV28, the J gene TRBJ2-7; 7 positions agree with TRBD1. The CDR3 runs to 13 residues. The germline gives CDR1 MDHEN, CDR2 SYDVKM. V lost 4 bases to trimming and J lost 6 bases; unmatched junction nucleotides: 6. The CDR3 is CASSWDSGREQYF. CDR3 DNA: TGTGCCAGCAGTTGGGACAGCGGACGCGAGCAGTACTTC.

Regarding this clonotype: A read error may explain this, as a much larger clone is one base away. V gene TRBV2 combines with J gene TRBJ1-2; a weak D match, TRBD1 (6 bases). CDR1 is SNHLY, CDR2 FYNNEI, per germline. This CDR3 is 13 amino acids long. CDR3: CTSRPEGGNGYTF. The CDR3 DNA sequence: TGTACCAGCAGGCCAGAGGGGGGTAACGGCTACACCTTC.

This clonotype was seen once. Without the conserved terminal phenylalanine or tryptophan, this CDR3 likely stems from a read error. The chain combines TRBV28 with TRBJ2-3; D may correspond to TRBD1 or TRBD2 (5 bases each). Germline V CDR1 and CDR2: MDHEN, SYDVKM. The CDR3 has 15 residues. The CDR3: CASSLNSGHTYTQYL. CDR3 DNA: TGTGCCAGCAGTTTAAACAGCGGACACACATATACGCAGTATTTG.

Remarks on this clonotype: This may be a read error: a much more frequent sequence differs by one nucleotide. This rearrangement joins TRBV6-5 to TRBJ2-7; 11 nucleotides line up with TRBD2. V was clipped by 6 bases and J by 8 bases; unmatched bases: 12. This CDR3 region has 15 residues. CDR1 and CDR2 from the germline V gene are MNHEY and SVGAGI. CDR3: CASRELAGAASQQYF. As DNA, the CDR3 is TGTGCCAGCAGGGAACTAGCGGGAGCGGCCAGCCAGCAGTACTTC.

This rearrangement joins TRBV29-1 to TRBJ2-3; no clear D. Germline V lookup: CDR1 SQVTM, CDR2 ANQGSEA. Trimming took 6 bases from V and 2 from J, leaving 15 bases between them. The CDR3 runs to 14 residues. CDR3 DNA: TGCAGCGTCGACATGTGGTTGACCACAGATACGCAGTATTTT. This translates into CSVDMWLTTDTQYF.

Of note for this clonotype: A read error is likely, as this CDR3 ends without the conserved phenylalanine or tryptophan. CDR3 nucleotides: TGTACCAGCAACCGCCGGACTAGCGGAGATCTGGAGCTGTTTCTT. Its protein is CTSNRRTSGDLELFL. J is TRBJ2-2 and V is TRBV4-1; TRBD2 matches 10 bases. Germline assignment: CDR1 MGHRA and CDR2 YSYEKL. CDR3 length equals 15 residues.

As to this clonotype: Since a much larger clone is just one base distant, this may be a read error. The J gene is TRBJ2-7, the V gene TRBV7-9, with D possibly being TRBD2 (5 bases). The length of the CDR3 is 12 residues. Germline values: CDR1 SEHNR, CDR2 FQNEAQ (reference sequence). The CDR3: CAISSGVNEQYF. CDR3 bases: TGTGCCATCAGCTCCGGGGTTAACGAGCAGTACTTC.

Here the CDR3 DNA reads TGTGCCAGCAGCTCCGTCCGGGAAGAGAGCCATCAGCCCCAGCATTTT. Translation gives CASSSVREESHQPQHF. The gene calls are TRBV7-9 and TRBJ1-5; D gene ambiguous. The CDR3 runs 16 residues. The germline V gene encodes CDR1 SEHNR and CDR2 FQNEAQ (reference sequence). V lost 4 bases and J 5 bases, leaving 18 bases between the germline ends.

This clonotype was picked up one time. The genes are TRBV7-9 and TRBJ2-7; no clear D gene. The germline CDR1 and CDR2 sequences are SEHNR and FQNEAQ (reference sequence). V lost 5 bases and J 3 bases, leaving 14 bases between the germline ends. The CDR3 length is 14 residues. The CDR3 nucleotides are TGTGCCAGCAGCCCGCCTGGCGGATTCTACGAGCAGTACTTC. This translates into CASSPPGGFYEQYF.

This sequence joins TRBV6-6 and TRBJ2-1, with D tentatively TRBD2 (5 bases). Trimming removed 5 bases at V and 2 bases at J, with 13 bases between. The germline CDR1 and CDR2 sequences are MNHNY and SVGAGI (reference sequence). The length of the CDR3 is 15 residues. CDR3 DNA: TGTGCCAGCAGTCCTCAAGCGGCCACCTACAATGAGCAGTTCTTC. This encodes CASSPQAATYNEQFF.